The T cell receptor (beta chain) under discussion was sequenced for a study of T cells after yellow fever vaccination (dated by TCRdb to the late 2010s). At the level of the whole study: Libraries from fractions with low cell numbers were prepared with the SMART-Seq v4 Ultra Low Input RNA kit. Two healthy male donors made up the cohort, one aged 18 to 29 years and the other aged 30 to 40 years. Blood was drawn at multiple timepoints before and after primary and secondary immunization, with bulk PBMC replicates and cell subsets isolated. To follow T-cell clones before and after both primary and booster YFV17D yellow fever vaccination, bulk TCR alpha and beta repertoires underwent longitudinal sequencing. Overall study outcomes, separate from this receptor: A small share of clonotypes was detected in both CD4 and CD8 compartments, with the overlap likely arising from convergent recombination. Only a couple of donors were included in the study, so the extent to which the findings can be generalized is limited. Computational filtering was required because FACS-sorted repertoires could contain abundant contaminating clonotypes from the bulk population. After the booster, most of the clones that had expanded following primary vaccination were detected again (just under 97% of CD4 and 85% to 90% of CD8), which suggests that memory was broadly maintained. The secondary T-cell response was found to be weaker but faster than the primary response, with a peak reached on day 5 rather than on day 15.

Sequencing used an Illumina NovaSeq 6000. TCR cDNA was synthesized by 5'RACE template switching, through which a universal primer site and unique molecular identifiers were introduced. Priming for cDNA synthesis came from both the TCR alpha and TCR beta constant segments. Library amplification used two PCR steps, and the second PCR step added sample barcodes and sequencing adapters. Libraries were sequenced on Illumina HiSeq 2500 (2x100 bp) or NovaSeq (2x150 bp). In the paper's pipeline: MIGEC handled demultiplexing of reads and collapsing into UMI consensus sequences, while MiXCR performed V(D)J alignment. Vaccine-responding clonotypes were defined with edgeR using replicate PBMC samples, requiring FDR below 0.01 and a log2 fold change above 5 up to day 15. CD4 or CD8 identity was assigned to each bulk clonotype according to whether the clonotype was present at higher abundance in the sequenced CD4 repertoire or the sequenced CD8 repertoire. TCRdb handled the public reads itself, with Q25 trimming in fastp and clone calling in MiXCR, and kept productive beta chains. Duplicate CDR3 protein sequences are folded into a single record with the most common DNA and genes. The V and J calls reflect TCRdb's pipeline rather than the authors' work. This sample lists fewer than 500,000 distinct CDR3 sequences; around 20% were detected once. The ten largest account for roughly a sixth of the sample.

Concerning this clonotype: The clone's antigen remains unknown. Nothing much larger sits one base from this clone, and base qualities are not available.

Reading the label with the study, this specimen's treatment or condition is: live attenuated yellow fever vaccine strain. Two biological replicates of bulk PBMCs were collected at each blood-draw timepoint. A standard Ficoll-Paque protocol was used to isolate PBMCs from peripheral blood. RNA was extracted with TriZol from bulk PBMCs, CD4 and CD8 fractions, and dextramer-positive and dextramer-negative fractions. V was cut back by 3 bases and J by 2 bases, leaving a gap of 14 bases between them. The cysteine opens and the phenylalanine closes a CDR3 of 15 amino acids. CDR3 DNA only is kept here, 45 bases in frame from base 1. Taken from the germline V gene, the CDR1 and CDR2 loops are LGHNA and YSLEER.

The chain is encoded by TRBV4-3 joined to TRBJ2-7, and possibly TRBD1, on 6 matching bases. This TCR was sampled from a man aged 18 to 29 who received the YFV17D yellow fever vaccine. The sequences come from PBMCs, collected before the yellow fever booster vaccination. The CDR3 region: CASSHDARTAYEQYF. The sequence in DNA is TGCGCCAGCAGCCATGACGCCAGGACAGCCTACGAGCAGTACTTC.